Following are 3 T cell receptor beta chains from one sample sequenced in a study of T cell responses to AZD1222 COVID-19 vaccine. Clones were read by immunoSEQ multiplex PCR, and TCRdb kept only the in-frame ones, dropping some. The profile covers around 180,000 clones, with 88% appearing a single time and roughly 8% taken by the ten largest. Sequencing used peripheral blood, obtained on day 0 of AZD1222 vaccination. The receptor set was obtained from an adult in good health.

The chain carries TRBV10-2 and TRBJ2-7, with D perhaps matching TRBD2 (5 bases). CDR1 WSHSY and CDR2 SAAADI come from the germline V gene. Trimming removed 2 bases from V and 0 bases from J, with 5 bases in between. This CDR3 spans 13 amino acids. The CDR3 DNA follows: TGCGCCAGCAGTGAGGGACTCTCCTACGAGCAGTACTTC. Translating it yields CASSEGLSYEQYF.

The chain has TRBV25-1 and TRBJ2-2, with 7 bases matching TRBD2. V dropped 6 bases and J dropped 6; count of bases not matched to a gene: 4. The CDR3 totals 13 residues. Germline V gene lookup returns CDR1 MGHDK and CDR2 SYGVNS. Written as DNA, the CDR3 is TGTGCCAGCAGAGCCGGGAGGCCCGGGGAGCTGTTTTTT. It yields the protein CASRAGRPGELFF.

This rearrangement joins TRBV7-9 to TRBJ2-7, with 7 positions matching TRBD1. This CDR3 spans 13 amino acids. The junction had 4 bases not matched to a gene; V was cut back by 2 bases and J by 6 bases. From germline, CDR1 is SEHNR and CDR2 FQNEAQ (reference sequence). CDR3 protein: CASSLRGGSEQYF. The CDR3 DNA is TGTGCCAGCAGCTTAAGAGGGGGCTCCGAGCAGTACTTC.